The 14 T cell receptor beta chains reported below all come from one sample, sequenced in a study of graft-versus-host responses after intestinal transplantation. Here immunoSEQ multiplex PCR was the method, and the copy in TCRdb shows in-frame clones only, minus some. Found here are 6,000 to 9,000 clones, 30% of them singletons; the top ten hold around 3.9%. Sequences were derived from alloreactive CD4+ T cells from a mixed lymphocyte reaction culture, sampled before transplantation. Regarding subset: CFSE-low proliferating T cells sorted from roughly 6-day pre-transplant mixed lymphocyte reaction (GvH or HvG direction). These receptors originate from a human patient who was an organ donor for intestinal transplantation.

Only one count was recorded for this clone. V is TRBV5-4 and J is TRBJ2-5; TRBD2 matches 7 bases. The CDR3 extends over 15 amino acids. CDR1 and CDR2 from the germline V gene are SGHNT and YYREEE (reference sequence). Trimming took 4 bases from V and 5 from J; bases not matched to a gene: 11. The CDR3 DNA sequence: TGTGCCAGCAGCCCAGCGGGGAGGCTCGGTGAGACCCAGTACTTC. Its translation: CASSPAGRLGETQYF.

The chain has TRBV5-1 and TRBJ2-1; TRBD2 aligns across 15 bases. The CDR3 totals 20 residues. Germline lookup yields CDR1 SGHRS and CDR2 YFSETQ. After removal of 4 bases from V and 7 bases from J, the junction contained 18 bases not matched to a gene. For the CDR3, the DNA is TGCGCCAGCAGCCCGGCGGGACAGATGGGACTAGCGGGAGGATATAATGAGCAGTTCTTC. Encoded protein: CASSPAGQMGLAGGYNEQFF.

The rearrangement joins TRBV7-9 to TRBJ1-1, with D unresolved. This CDR3 has 13 residues. With 5 bases removed from V and 10 bases from J, the gap between germline ends came to 17 bases. Germline CDR1 is SEHNR and CDR2 is FQNEAQ (reference sequence). CDR3 sequence: CASSNVEGSPAFF. The CDR3 DNA is TGTGCCAGCAGCAACGTGGAGGGTAGCCCAGCTTTCTTT.

Notes on this clone: At one end the junction does not follow the germline gene, possibly because of a read error. CDR3: CASSRGGENEQFF. CDR3 nucleotide sequence: TGTGCTAGCAGCAGGGGGGGCGAGAATGAGCAGTTCTTC. V gene TRBV7-7 combines with J gene TRBJ2-1, with D perhaps TRBD1 or TRBD2 (7 bases each). Germline CDR1 is SSHAT and CDR2 is FNYEAQ (reference sequence). The CDR3 runs to 13 residues.

On this clone: Mismatch with germline at one junction end may stem from a read error. The chain carries TRBV6-9 and TRBJ2-2; the D gene is possibly TRBD2 (5 bases). CDR1 and CDR2 from the germline V gene are MNHGY and SVAAGI. This CDR3 spans 15 amino acids. In DNA form, the CDR3 reads TGTGCCAGCAGTTATTCGGTGCGCGAACACCGGGGAGCTGTTTTT. It translates to CASSYSVREHRGAVF.

The rearrangement uses TRBV15 and TRBJ2-3, with TRBD1 matching over 12 bases. The CDR3 has 17 amino acids. CDR1 and CDR2 from the germline V gene are LNHNV and YYDKDF (reference sequence). The V segment lost 4 bases and the J segment 4 bases; nucleotides outside the gene matches: 9. The CDR3 protein is CATSTRAGTGGADTQYF. In nucleotides, the CDR3 is TGTGCCACCAGCACAAGAGCGGGGACAGGGGGCGCAGATACGCAGTATTTT.

The rearrangement joins TRBV5-1 to TRBJ2-6; the D is unclear. CDR1 is SGHRS and CDR2 is YFSETQ in the germline V gene. Trimming took off 3 bases at V and 0 bases at J, with 10 bases between the two ends. The CDR3 sequence is 16 residues long. This CDR3 reads CASSSEISSGANVLTF. The CDR3 DNA is TGCGCCAGCAGCTCTGAGATAAGCTCTGGGGCCAACGTCCTGACTTTC.

The V gene is TRBV7-2, the J gene TRBJ1-4; the D is unclear. Per the germline V gene, CDR1 is SGHTA and CDR2 is FQGNSA. The CDR3 sequence is 15 residues long. With 5 bases removed from V and 6 bases from J, the gap between germline ends came to 16 bases. Here the CDR3 reads CASSPSGGSHEKLFF. DNA of the CDR3: TGTGCCAGCAGCCCGTCCGGCGGGAGCCATGAAAAACTGTTTTTT.

This clone was seen a few times. The V gene is TRBV27, the J gene TRBJ2-1; the match to TRBD1 covers 7 bases. Losses at the gene ends were 5 bases for V and 0 bases for J; bases not matched to a gene: 7. CDR3 length equals 16 residues. Germline V gene data show CDR1 as MNHEY and CDR2 as SMNVEV (reference sequence). The CDR3 region is CASSPRTGSSYNEQFF. Written as DNA, the CDR3 is TGTGCCAGCAGTCCCCGGACAGGAAGCTCCTACAATGAGCAGTTCTTC.

This CDR3 reads CASGLGGGLAFF. The CDR3 nucleotides read TGTGCTAGTGGTTTGGGCGGGGGATTAGCTTTCTTT. The chain carries TRBV12-5 and TRBJ1-1; D may be TRBD1 (5 bases). Trimming took 1 base from V and 10 from J, leaving 10 bases between them. The V gene's germline CDR1 is LGHNT and CDR2 FRNRAP. The CDR3 is 12 amino acids.

This clone is categorized as large. The V call is TRBV12-2, the J call TRBJ2-5; TRBD1 reflects the table's D call only, with no check against the DNA. TRBV12-2 is described as a pseudogene. The CDR3 consists of 16 residues. CDR3 coding DNA: TGTGCAAGCCACCAGTTCGCAGGGAATCACAGGGAGACCCAGTACTTC. This encodes CASHQFAGNHRETQYF.

By share, this clone ranks as medium-sized. The chain is built from TRBV4-1 and TRBJ2-5, with D possibly TRBD1 on 6 matching bases. Trimming removed 4 bases from V and 4 bases from J, with 19 bases in between. The CDR3 consists of 16 residues. The germline V gene encodes CDR1 MGHRA and CDR2 YSYEKL. CDR3 coding DNA: TGCGCCAGCAGCCGAGAAAACAGGGCCCTTCTAGAGACCCAGTACTTC. This codes for CASSRENRALLETQYF.

This clone is judged medium-sized (0.01 to 0.1%). J is TRBJ2-3 and V is TRBV5-1, with 8 bases lining up with TRBD2. From germline, CDR1 is SGHRS and CDR2 YFSETQ. The CDR3 runs to 14 residues. V shed 2 bases, J shed 6 bases, and the junction held 5 bases outside the gene matches. CDR3 in DNA: TGCGCCAGCAGCTTTTCCAGCGGGAGTGATACGCAGTATTTT. Translation: CASSFSSGSDTQYF.

The rearrangement links TRBV6-6 to TRBJ2-5; D is unclear. Trimming took off 4 bases at V and 5 bases at J, with 8 bases between the two ends. Germline V gene lookup returns CDR1 MNHNY and CDR2 SVGAGI (reference sequence). The CDR3 consists of 12 residues. The CDR3 bases are TGTGCCAGCAGTTTTCGGGTGGAGACCCAGTACTTC. Protein: CASSFRVETQYF.